This T cell receptor beta chain was identified during a study of PD-1 blockade in classical Hodgkin lymphoma. The germline gives CDR1 LGHNA, CDR2 YNFKEQ. The CDR3 loop spans 14 amino acids. The V end was cut by 3 bases, the J end by 0 bases, with 5 bases between. There was relapse after autologous stem cell transplantation in every patient, and there was variation in brentuximab vedotin exposure. Sequencing was performed with immunoSEQ multiplex PCR; in TCRdb, only in-frame clones are kept and a portion is missing. The data hold about 97,000 clones, with roughly 84% observed a single time. This clone was counted a single time. The sample has other DNA sequences that encode this CDR3 too.

The clonotype originates from a human donor with classical Hodgkin lymphoma. This chain connects TRBV4-2 to TRBJ1-4; D possibly corresponds to TRBD1 (5 bases). This material consisted of peripheral blood mononuclear cells (PBMCs), taken at baseline. The CDR3 loop is CASSQTATNEKLFF. For the CDR3, the DNA is TGTGCCAGCAGCCAGACAGCAACTAATGAAAAACTGTTTTTT.